This T cell receptor (beta chain) was sequenced for a study of blood T cell repertoires in COVID-19. Study information: Sources were T cells, B-cell-depleted T cells, or PBMCs; the material itself was cDNA or gDNA.

V dropped 3 bases and J dropped 7 bases, with 12 bases sitting between them. The CDR3 contains 13 residues. CDR1 LNHDA and CDR2 SQIVND come from the germline V gene (reference sequence). Method: immunoSEQ multiplex PCR; TCRdb's copy keeps in-frame clones and lacks some. This table holds about 200,000 clones, around 81% found once. The sequenced sample consisted of peripheral blood. The gene calls are TRBV19 and TRBJ2-5; D unresolved. The sequence was obtained from a man between 60 and 75 years old with COVID-19, enrolled during active disease. CDR3 region: CASSISHAGTQYF. CDR3 DNA sequence: TGTGCCAGTAGTATTTCCCACGCAGGGACCCAGTACTTC.